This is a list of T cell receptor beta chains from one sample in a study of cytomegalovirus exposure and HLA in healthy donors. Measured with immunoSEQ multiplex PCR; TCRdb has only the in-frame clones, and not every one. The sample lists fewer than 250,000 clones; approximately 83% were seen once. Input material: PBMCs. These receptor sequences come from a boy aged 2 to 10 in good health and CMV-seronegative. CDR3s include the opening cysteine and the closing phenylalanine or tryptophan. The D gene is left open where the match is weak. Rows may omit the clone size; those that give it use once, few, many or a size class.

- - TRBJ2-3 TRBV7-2 CASSFSGLSTDTQYF TGTGCCAGCAGCTTTTCGGGACTCAGCACAGATACGCAGTATTTT
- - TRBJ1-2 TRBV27 CASSLKAVNYGYTF TGTGCCAGCAGTTTAAAAGCTGTTAACTATGGCTACACCTTC
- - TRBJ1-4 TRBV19 CASSSINEKLFF TGTGCCAGTAGCTCTATTAATGAAAAACTGTTTTTT
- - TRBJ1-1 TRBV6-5 CASSEELGRTEAFF TGTGCCAGCAGTGAAGAATTGGGCAGGACTGAAGCTTTCTTT
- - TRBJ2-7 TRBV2 CASSRGTSTYEQYF TGTGCCAGCAGCCGAGGAACGTCCACCTACGAGCAGTACTTC
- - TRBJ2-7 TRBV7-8 CASSLARTNDEQYF TGTGCCAGCAGCTTAGCCCGCACTAACGACGAGCAGTACTTC
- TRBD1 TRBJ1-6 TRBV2 CASSADRGLNSPLHF TGTGCCAGCAGCGCAGACAGGGGGCTTAATTCACCCCTCCACTTT
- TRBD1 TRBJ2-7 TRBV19 CASSKLGQGSYEQYF TGTGCCAGTAGTAAACTCGGACAGGGTTCCTACGAGCAGTACTTC
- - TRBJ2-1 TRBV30 CAWSVLPQSSYNEQFF TGTGCCTGGAGTGTACTCCCACAGAGCTCCTACAATGAGCAGTTCTTC
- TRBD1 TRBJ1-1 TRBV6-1 CASSGKTGPGTEAFF TGTGCCAGCAGTGGAAAGACAGGGCCGGGTACTGAAGCTTTCTTT
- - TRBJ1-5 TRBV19 CASSIRTSNQPQHF TGTGCCAGTAGTATTAGAACTAGCAATCAGCCCCAGCATTTT
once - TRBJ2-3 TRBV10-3 CAISEPRGGSTDTQYF TGTGCCATCAGTGAGCCCCGCGGCGGGAGCACAGATACGCAGTATTTT
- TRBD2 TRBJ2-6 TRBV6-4 CASSGTSGSGANVLTF TGTGCCAGCAGTGGGACTAGCGGGTCTGGGGCCAACGTCCTGACTTTC
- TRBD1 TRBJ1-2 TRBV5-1 CASSPGQVNYGYTF TGCGCCAGCAGCCCGGGACAGGTTAACTATGGCTACACCTTC
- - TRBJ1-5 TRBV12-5 CASGLVRDNNQPQHF TGTGCTAGTGGTTTGGTACGGGACAACAATCAGCCCCAGCATTTT
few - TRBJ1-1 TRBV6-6 CANAGNTEAFF TGTGCCAATGCGGGCAACACTGAAGCTTTCTTT
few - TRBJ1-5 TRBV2 CASSDSKGTLSNQPQHF TGTGCCAGCAGTGACTCGAAGGGGACACTTAGCAATCAGCCCCAGCATTTT
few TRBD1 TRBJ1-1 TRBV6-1 CASSEDRGANTEAFF TGTGCCAGCAGTGAAGACAGGGGGGCGAACACTGAAGCTTTCTTT
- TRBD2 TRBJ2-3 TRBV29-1 CSVKGLAHTDTQYF TGCAGCGTCAAGGGACTAGCGCACACAGATACGCAGTATTTT
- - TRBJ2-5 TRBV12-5 CASGSPQGRETQYF TGTGCTAGTGGCTCTCCCCAGGGGCGAGAGACCCAGTACTTC
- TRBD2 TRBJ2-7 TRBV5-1 CASSSSSGTIYEQYF TGCGCCAGCAGCTCCTCTAGCGGGACTATTTACGAGCAGTACTTC
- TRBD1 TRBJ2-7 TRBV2 CASRRDILFPGQGPYEQYF TGTGCCAGCAGACGCGACATACTGTTTCCGGGACAGGGACCCTACGAGCAGTACTTC
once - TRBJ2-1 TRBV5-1 CASSLVVGPMVGEQFF TGCGCCAGCAGCTTGGTCGTGGGGCCGATGGTGGGGGAGCAGTTCTTC
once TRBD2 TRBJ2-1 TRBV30 CSGDLAGGDEQFF TGTTCTGGGGACTTAGCGGGGGGCGATGAGCAGTTCTTC
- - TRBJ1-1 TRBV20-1 CSAKISPEAFF TGCAGTGCTAAAATCTCCCCGGAAGCTTTCTTT
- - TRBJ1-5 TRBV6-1 CASSEFLNQPQHF TGTGCCAGCAGTGAATTTCTGAATCAGCCCCAGCATTTT
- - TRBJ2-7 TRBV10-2 CASSRDLSSYEQYF TGCGCCAGCAGCCGGGACTTGAGCTCCTACGAGCAGTACTTC
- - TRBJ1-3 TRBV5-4 CASSPESSGNTIYF TGTGCCAGCAGCCCGGAGAGCTCTGGAAACACCATATATTTT
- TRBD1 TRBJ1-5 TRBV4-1 CASSRVPGQGYQPQHF TGCGCCAGCAGCCGAGTTCCGGGACAGGGGTACCAGCCCCAGCATTTT
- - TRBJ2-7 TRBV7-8 CASSPDGALLSYEQYF TGTGCCAGCAGCCCCGACGGAGCCTTACTCTCCTACGAGCAGTACTTC
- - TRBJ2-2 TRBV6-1 CASSEAGRAGELFF TGTGCCAGCAGTGAAGCGGGCAGGGCTGGGGAGCTGTTTTTT
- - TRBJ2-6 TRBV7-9 CASSIGASGANVLTF TGTGCCAGCAGTATAGGGGCATCTGGGGCCAACGTCCTGACTTTC
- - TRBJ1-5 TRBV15 CATSRDREGGKPQHF TGTGCCACCAGCAGAGATCGGGAGGGTGGCAAGCCCCAGCATTTT
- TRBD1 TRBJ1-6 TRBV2 CASKGQGASPLHF TGTGCCAGCAAGGGACAGGGGGCCTCACCCCTCCACTTT
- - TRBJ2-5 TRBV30 CAWSVGGAETQYF TGTGCCTGGAGTGTAGGAGGGGCGGAGACCCAGTACTTC
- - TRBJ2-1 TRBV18 CASSRADMEQFF TGTGCCAGCTCACGGGCGGACATGGAGCAGTTCTTC
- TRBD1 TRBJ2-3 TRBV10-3 CAISTGDLSTDTQYF TGTGCCATCAGCACAGGGGATTTAAGCACAGATACGCAGTATTTT
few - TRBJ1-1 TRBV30 CAWFRDTEAFF TGTGCCTGGTTCAGGGATACTGAAGCTTTCTTT
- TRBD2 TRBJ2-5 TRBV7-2 CASSFSIGLAGGRMETQYF TGTGCCAGCAGCTTTTCAATTGGACTAGCGGGAGGAAGGATGGAGACCCAGTACTTC
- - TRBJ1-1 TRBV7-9 CASSLAEVGGLEAFF TGTGCCAGCAGCTTAGCGGAAGTAGGGGGTCTTGAAGCTTTCTTT
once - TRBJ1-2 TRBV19 CASSIYLRDYGYTF TGTGCCAGTAGTATCTACCTCAGGGATTACGGCTACACCTTC
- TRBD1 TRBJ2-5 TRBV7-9 CASSYRDSNQETQYF TGTGCCAGCAGCTACCGGGACAGCAACCAAGAGACCCAGTACTTC
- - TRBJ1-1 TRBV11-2 CASSLLGDTEAFF TGTGCCAGCAGCTTGTTAGGAGACACTGAAGCTTTCTTT
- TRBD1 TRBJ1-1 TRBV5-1 CASSLDGRGTGGEFF TGCGCCAGCAGCTTGGACGGGAGAGGGACAGGGGGTGAATTCTTT
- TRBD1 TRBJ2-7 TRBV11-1 CASSWGQRTPNF TGTGCCAGCAGCTGGGGACAGAGGACCCCCAACTTC
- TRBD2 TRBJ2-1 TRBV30 CAWSEELAGGQDEQFF TGTGCCTGGAGTGAGGAATTAGCGGGGGGGCAGGATGAGCAGTTCTTC
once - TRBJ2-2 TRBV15 CATSVTVNTGELFF TGTGCCACCAGCGTAACAGTTAACACCGGGGAGCTGTTTTTT
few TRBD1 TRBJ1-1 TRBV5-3 CARSSPGGWAFF TGTGCCAGAAGCTCCCCAGGGGGTTGGGCTTTCTTT
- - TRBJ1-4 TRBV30 CAWSVLDSPVEKLFF TGTGCCTGGAGTGTATTGGACAGCCCAGTGGAAAAACTGTTTTTT
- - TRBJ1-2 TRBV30 CAWSGVEQGGYTF TGTGCCTGGAGTGGGGTAGAGCAGGGCGGCTACACCTTC
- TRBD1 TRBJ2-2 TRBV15 CATRNAQGKAGELFF TGTGCCACCCGGAACGCACAGGGGAAGGCCGGGGAGCTGTTTTTT